The 20 T cell receptor beta chains listed next were all sequenced from one sample in a study of blood T cell repertoires in COVID-19. The protocol was immunoSEQ multiplex PCR, while the TCRdb copy is restricted to in-frame clones and leaves out a portion. Among approximately 200,000 clones listed, 82% were seen once. Sequenced material: PBMCs or T cells enriched from blood (not recorded which). The receptors were sampled from a man aged 40-49 years who had recovered from COVID-19.

This chain joins TRBV18 and TRBJ1-2; tentatively, D is TRBD1 (6 bases). Germline CDR1 reads KGHSH; CDR2 reads LQKENI. Trimming removed 5 bases from V and 6 bases from J, with 16 bases in between. The CDR3 contains 14 residues. CDR3 DNA sequence: TGTGCCAGCTCATTGAGGGGGATTATTAATGGCTACACCTTC. It encodes CASSLRGIINGYTF. Together with reference TRBV18 and TRBJ1-2, the CDR3 gives the full variable domain: NAGVMQNPRHLVRRRGQEARLRCSPMKGHSHVYWYRQLPEEGLKFMVYLQKENIIDESGMPKERFSAEFPKEGPSILRIQQVVRGDSAAYFCASSLRGIINGYTFGSGTRLTVV.

The chain links TRBV5-1 to TRBJ1-1; 8 nucleotides match TRBD1. Losses at the gene ends were 3 bases for V and 1 base for J; bases not matched to a gene: 2. CDR1 is SGHRS and CDR2 is YFSETQ in the germline V gene. The CDR3 loop spans 14 amino acids. This chain's CDR3 is CASSSTGGNTEAFF. The CDR3 coding sequence is TGCGCCAGCAGCTCCACAGGGGGGAACACTGAAGCTTTCTTT. Together with reference TRBV5-1 and TRBJ1-1, the CDR3 gives the full variable domain: KAGVTQTPRYLIKTRGQQVTLSCSPISGHRSVSWYQQTPGQGLQFLFEYFSETQRNKGNFPGRFSGRQFSNSRSEMNVSTLELGDSALYLCASSSTGGNTEAFFGQGTRLTVV.

V is TRBV29-1 and J is TRBJ2-1; D is unclear. The germline V gene encodes CDR1 SQVTM and CDR2 ANQGSEA. The CDR3 spans 13 residues. Deletions cut 5 bases from V and 4 bases from J, with 12 bases between. CDR3 sequence: CSVLLFIYNEQFF. The CDR3 DNA sequence: TGCAGCGTTTTGCTATTCATTTACAATGAGCAGTTCTTC.

The chain combines TRBV7-3 with TRBJ2-1; possibly TRBD2 for D (6 bases). Germline assignment: CDR1 SGHTA and CDR2 FQGTGA. V lost 5 bases and J 0 bases, leaving 11 bases between the germline ends. The CDR3 length is 15 residues. This CDR3 is CASSISGSSYNEQFF. CDR3 nucleotides: TGTGCCAGCAGCATTAGCGGCAGCTCCTACAATGAGCAGTTCTTC.

V usage is TRBV28 and J usage is TRBJ1-5, with TRBD1 identical over 11 bases. The CDR3 covers 18 residues. The germline V gene has CDR1 MDHEN and CDR2 SYDVKM. J lost 1 base, V lost 5 bases, and 10 bases had no gene match. DNA for the CDR3: TGTGCCAGCAGTCCATGGACAGGGGGCCCAAAGAGCAATCAGCCCCAGCATTTT. It specifies CASSPWTGGPKSNQPQHF.

The chain carries TRBV5-1 and TRBJ1-1; D is unclear. The germline V gene encodes CDR1 SGHRS and CDR2 YFSETQ. V lost 2 bases and J lost 0, with 14 bases in between. CDR3 size: 16 residues. The CDR3 loop reads CASSFQTGGMNTEAFF. DNA for the CDR3: TGCGCCAGCAGCTTTCAAACGGGAGGGATGAACACTGAAGCTTTCTTT.

This chain links TRBV10-2 with TRBJ2-3, with 10 bases matching TRBD2. The germline V gene has CDR1 WSHSY and CDR2 SAAADI. This CDR3 region has 15 residues. Unmatched junction bases numbered 7, after V lost 5 bases and J lost 5 bases. The CDR3 loop reads CASSNQRGGGDTQYF. DNA for the CDR3: TGCGCCAGCAGTAATCAGCGGGGGGGTGGAGATACGCAGTATTTT.

This clone came up a few times. This sequence joins TRBV7-9 and TRBJ1-1; D perhaps matches TRBD1 (5 bases). Germline lookup yields CDR1 SEHNR and CDR2 FQNEAQ (reference sequence). Trimming took off 5 bases at V and 5 bases at J, with 15 bases between the two ends. The CDR3 has 14 amino acids. CDR3 coding DNA: TGTGCCAGCAGCCTCTCCGGGGGTTCGACTGAAGCTTTCTTT. Its translation is CASSLSGGSTEAFF.

This clone was seen only a few times. The chain couples TRBV10-1 to TRBJ1-1, with TRBD1 matching 7 bases. The CDR3 consists of 13 residues. J was trimmed by 10 bases and V by 2 bases; bases with no gene match: 7. CDR1 and CDR2 (germline): WNHNN, SYGVQD (reference sequence). CDR3 sequence: CASSEGQAIRAFF. In DNA form, the CDR3 reads TGCGCCAGCAGTGAGGGACAGGCTATCCGAGCTTTCTTT.

The chain couples TRBV15 to TRBJ1-6; maybe TRBD1 (5 bases). The CDR3 contains 17 residues. The V gene lost 2 bases and the J gene lost 8 bases, with 19 bases spanning the gap. The germline V gene encodes CDR1 LNHNV and CDR2 YYDKDF (reference sequence). The CDR3, as DNA: TGTGCCACCAGCAGATTAAGCCACGGCAGGGCCCATTCACCCCTCCACTTT. Residues: CATSRLSHGRAHSPLHF.

The V gene is TRBV18, the J gene TRBJ2-7; tentative D call: TRBD2 (5 bases). There are 13 residues in the CDR3. CDR1 is KGHSH and CDR2 is LQKENI in the germline V gene. Trimming pared 6 bases from V and 4 bases from J, leaving 13 bases between. CDR3 nucleotides: TGTGCCAGCTCTCCTACGAGGGATTACGAGCAGTACGTC. This encodes CASSPTRDYEQYV.

V gene TRBV7-9 combines with J gene TRBJ2-2; weak D call: TRBD2 (7 bases). The CDR3 contains 16 residues. CDR1 and CDR2 (germline): SEHNR, FQNEAQ (reference sequence). The germline V and J ends were trimmed by 5 bases and 5 bases, with 18 bases remaining between them. CDR3: CASSPGAGAGTGELFF. The CDR3 nucleotides are TGTGCCAGCAGCCCAGGGGCGGGAGCAGGGACCGGGGAGCTGTTTTTT.

The J gene is TRBJ1-4, the V gene TRBV7-9; D is possibly TRBD1 (5 bases). The germline gives CDR1 SEHNR, CDR2 FQNEAQ (reference sequence). The V and J ends lost 5 bases and 2 bases respectively, with 18 bases between them. The CDR3 sequence is 17 residues long. CDR3: CASSRRGAHGTNEKLFF. The CDR3 DNA is TGTGCCAGCAGCCGGAGGGGCGCCCATGGGACTAATGAAAAACTGTTTTTT.

This chain links TRBV5-1 with TRBJ2-7, with 16 bases lining up with TRBD2. This CDR3 has 20 amino acids. Trimming at V came to 0 bases and at J to 2 bases, leaving 11 bases not matched to a gene. Germline V gene data show CDR1 as SGHRS and CDR2 as YFSETQ. The CDR3 sequence: CASSLGHLGLAGGPAYEQYF. DNA of the CDR3: TGCGCCAGCAGCTTGGGGCATTTGGGACTAGCGGGAGGGCCCGCCTACGAGCAGTACTTC.

The chain uses TRBV28 and TRBJ2-3; 11 nucleotides match TRBD2. Germline CDR1 is MDHEN and CDR2 is SYDVKM. J lost 5 bases, V lost 3 bases, and 13 bases had no gene match. The CDR3 has 18 residues. CDR3 in amino acids: CASSLGLAETLRGDTQYF. In DNA form, the CDR3 reads TGTGCCAGCAGTTTGGGACTAGCGGAAACGCTACGAGGAGATACGCAGTATTTT. Supplemented by reference TRBV28 and TRBJ2-3, the full variable domain reads DVKVTQSSRYLVKRTGEKVFLECVQDMDHENMFWYRQDPGLGLRLIYFSYDVKMKEKGDIPEGYSVSREKKERFSLILESASTNQTSMYLCASSLGLAETLRGDTQYFGPGTRLTVL.

V and J are TRBV7-9 and TRBJ1-5, with a possible D match to TRBD1 (6 bases). CDR3 length: 14 amino acids. The V gene's germline CDR1 is SEHNR and CDR2 FQNEAQ (reference sequence). V shed 4 bases and J shed 1 base, with 8 bases lying between them. CDR3 region: CASSSGTSNQPQHF. CDR3 nucleotides: TGTGCCAGCAGCTCCGGGACAAGCAATCAGCCCCAGCATTTT.

This chain uses TRBV2 with TRBJ1-2; D gene unclear. Trimming shortened V by 4 bases and J by 0 bases, and 9 bases separated the two germline ends. Per germline, CDR1 SNHLY and CDR2 FYNNEI. The CDR3 runs 14 residues. The DNA for the CDR3 is TGTGCCAGCAGTGGAGTAGGAGCTAACTATGGCTACACCTTC. Its protein is CASSGVGANYGYTF.

The rearrangement links TRBV21-1 to TRBJ1-6. TRBV21-1 has pseudogene status. CDR3 length: 14 residues. DNA for the CDR3: TGTGCCAGCAGCCTGGAGGGCGGAGGATCACCCCTCCACTTT. Its protein is CASSLEGGGSPLHF.

This chain joins TRBV19 and TRBJ1-2, with D possibly TRBD1 on 5 matching bases. Germline V CDR1 and CDR2: LNHDA, SQIVND (reference sequence). The CDR3 is 13 residues long. The V end lost 3 bases, the J end lost 2 bases, and 7 bases lay between the germline ends. The CDR3 coding sequence is TGTGCCAGTAGTATCGACAGAAACTATGGCTACACCTTC. Translated, it gives CASSIDRNYGYTF.

This clone was detected only a few times. The chain uses TRBV6-4 and TRBJ1-3, with TRBD1 identical over 8 bases. The CDR3 sequence is 17 residues long. After removal of 0 bases from V and 2 bases from J, the junction contained 6 bases not matched to a gene. Germline V lookup: CDR1 MRHNA, CDR2 SNTAGT. The CDR3 is CASSDSRDRGAGNTIYF. In DNA, the CDR3 is TGTGCCAGCAGTGACTCGCGAGACAGGGGTGCTGGAAACACCATATATTTT.